This T cell receptor (beta chain) stems from a study of cytomegalovirus exposure and HLA in healthy donors. Study overall: The approximately 120 validation repertoires used the same platform as the 666 first-cohort repertoires, a later analysis reported.

Study results and caveats: The finding came from a later analysis; first-cohort TCR clusters tended to co-occur in the 110 or so validation repertoires. The study labeled fewer than 200 TCR beta chains cytomegalovirus-associated.

Germline V gives CDR1 KGHSH, CDR2 LQKENI. The CDR3 has 13 amino acids. The V gene end was trimmed by 5 bases and the J gene end by 4 bases; junction bases not matched to a gene: 5. With respect to this clone: Its antigen is not identified.

The repertoire was sequenced with immunoSEQ multiplex PCR; TCRdb's copy has only in-frame clones and lacks some. The data show 60,000 to 90,000 clones, 94% seen once. Among the roughly 120 subjects of the validation cohort, separate from the approximately 670-subject first cohort, were the donors. The specimen was PBMCs. V and J are TRBV18 and TRBJ2-7; 7 bases line up with TRBD1. This clonotype was obtained from a young woman in good health and CMV-seronegative. The CDR3 loop reads CASSSGTAYEQYF. In nucleotides, the CDR3 is TGTGCCAGCTCATCGGGGACAGCATACGAGCAGTACTTC.